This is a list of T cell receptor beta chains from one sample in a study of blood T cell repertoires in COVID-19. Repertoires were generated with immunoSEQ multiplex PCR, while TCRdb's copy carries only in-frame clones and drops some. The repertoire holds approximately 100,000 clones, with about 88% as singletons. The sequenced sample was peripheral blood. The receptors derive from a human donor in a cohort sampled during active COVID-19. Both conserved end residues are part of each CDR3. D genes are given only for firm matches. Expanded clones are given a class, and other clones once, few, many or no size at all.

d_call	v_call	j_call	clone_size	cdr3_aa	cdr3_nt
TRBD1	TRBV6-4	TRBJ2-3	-	CASSERQGETSQYF	TGTGCCAGCAGTGAGAGGCAGGGGGAGACTTCGCAGTATTTT
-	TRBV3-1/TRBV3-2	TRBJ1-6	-	CASSPTQVLISPLHF	TGTGCCAGCAGCCCGACCCAGGTCCTTATTTCACCCCTCCACTTT
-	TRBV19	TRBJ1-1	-	CASSIGTLNTEAFF	TGTGCCAGTAGTATCGGGACATTGAACACTGAAGCTTTCTTT
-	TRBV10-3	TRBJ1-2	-	CAISSSVYGYTF	TGTGCCATCAGTTCGTCGGTATATGGCTACACCTTC
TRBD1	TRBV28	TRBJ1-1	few	CASSFTRQGPIFMNTEAFF	TGTGCCAGCAGTTTCACAAGACAGGGGCCGATTTTTATGAACACTGAAGCTTTCTTT
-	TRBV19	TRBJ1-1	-	CASSIRQHTEAFF	TGTGCCAGTAGTATCAGACAGCACACTGAAGCTTTCTTT
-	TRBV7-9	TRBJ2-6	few	CASSLRYRVGSGANVLTF	TGTGCCAGCAGCTTACGCTACAGGGTTGGGTCTGGGGCCAACGTCCTGACTTTC
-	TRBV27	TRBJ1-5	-	CASSPDRWRTGGPNQPQHF	TGTGCCAGCAGTCCCGATAGATGGAGGACGGGGGGACCCAATCAGCCCCAGCATTTT
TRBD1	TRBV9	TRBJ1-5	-	CASSVGQGRQPQHF	TGTGCCAGCAGCGTGGGACAGGGTAGGCAGCCCCAGCATTTT
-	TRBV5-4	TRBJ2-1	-	CASSPHTLSSYNEQFF	TGTGCCAGCAGCCCGCACACGCTCAGCTCCTACAATGAGCAGTTCTTC
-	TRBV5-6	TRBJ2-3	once	CASSLLSRDFTDTQYF	TGTGCCAGCAGCTTGTTGTCTCGGGATTTCACAGATACGCAGTATTTT
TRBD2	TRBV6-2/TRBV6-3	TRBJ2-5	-	CASSYGRVTGGETQYF	TGTGCCAGCAGTTACGGTCGGGTGACGGGAGGGGAGACCCAGTACTTC
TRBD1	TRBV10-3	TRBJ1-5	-	CAISGGQNYGSNQPQHF	TGTGCCATCAGTGGGGGACAGAACTACGGTAGCAATCAGCCCCAGCATTTT
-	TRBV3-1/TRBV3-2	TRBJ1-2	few	CASSQDLRDYGYTF	TGTGCCAGCAGCCAAGATCTCAGGGACTATGGCTACACCTTC
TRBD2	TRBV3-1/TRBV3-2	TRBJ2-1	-	CASSHSAGVVYEQFF	TGTGCCAGCAGCCATTCAGCGGGAGTAGTCTATGAGCAGTTCTTC
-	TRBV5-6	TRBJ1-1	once	CASSARRVEAFF	TGTGCCAGCTCCGCGAGACGGGTTGAAGCTTTCTTT
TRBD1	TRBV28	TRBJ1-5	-	CASTPGGLVQPQHF	TGTGCCAGCACACCAGGGGGTTTGGTGCAGCCCCAGCATTTT
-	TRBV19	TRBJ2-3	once	CASSIVFNSGTDTQYF	TGTGCCAGTAGTATAGTGTTCAACTCTGGCACAGATACGCAGTATTTT
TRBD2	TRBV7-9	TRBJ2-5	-	CASRAVGREGSQYF	TGTGCCAGCCGAGCCGTCGGGCGGGAGGGGTCCCAGTACTTC
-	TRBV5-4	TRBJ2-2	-	CASSSNTLDTGELFF	TGTGCCAGCAGCTCAAACACCCTGGACACCGGGGAGCTGTTTTTT
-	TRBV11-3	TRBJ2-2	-	CASSWRGQLLPGELFF	TGTGCCAGCAGCTGGCGAGGACAGCTACTTCCCGGGGAGCTGTTTTTT
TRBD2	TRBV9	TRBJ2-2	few	CASSTPGGGRTGELFF	TGTGCCAGCAGCACGCCCGGGGGGGGCAGGACCGGGGAGCTGTTTTTT
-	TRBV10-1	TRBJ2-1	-	CASSASWASSYNEQFF	TGCGCCAGCAGTGCTTCGTGGGCCTCCTCCTACAATGAGCAGTTCTTC
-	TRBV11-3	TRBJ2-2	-	CASSSTRGVVTGELFF	TGTGCCAGCAGTTCAACCCGGGGAGTGGTGACCGGGGAGCTGTTTTTT